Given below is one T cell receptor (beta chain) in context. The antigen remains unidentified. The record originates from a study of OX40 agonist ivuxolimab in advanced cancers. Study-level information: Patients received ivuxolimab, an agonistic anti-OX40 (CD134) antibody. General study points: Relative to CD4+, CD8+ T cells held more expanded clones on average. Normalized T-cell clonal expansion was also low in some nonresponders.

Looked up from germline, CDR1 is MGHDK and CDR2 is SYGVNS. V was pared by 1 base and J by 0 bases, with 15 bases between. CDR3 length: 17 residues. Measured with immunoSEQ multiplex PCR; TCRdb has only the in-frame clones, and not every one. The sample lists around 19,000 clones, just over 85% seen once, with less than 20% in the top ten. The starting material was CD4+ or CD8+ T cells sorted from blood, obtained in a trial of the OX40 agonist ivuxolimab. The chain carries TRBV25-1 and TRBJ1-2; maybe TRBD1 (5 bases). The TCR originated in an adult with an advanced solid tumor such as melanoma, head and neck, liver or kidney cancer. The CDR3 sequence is CASSESSAGTPNYGYTF. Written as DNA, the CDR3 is TGTGCCAGCAGTGAATCGTCGGCAGGGACGCCTAACTATGGCTACACCTTC.